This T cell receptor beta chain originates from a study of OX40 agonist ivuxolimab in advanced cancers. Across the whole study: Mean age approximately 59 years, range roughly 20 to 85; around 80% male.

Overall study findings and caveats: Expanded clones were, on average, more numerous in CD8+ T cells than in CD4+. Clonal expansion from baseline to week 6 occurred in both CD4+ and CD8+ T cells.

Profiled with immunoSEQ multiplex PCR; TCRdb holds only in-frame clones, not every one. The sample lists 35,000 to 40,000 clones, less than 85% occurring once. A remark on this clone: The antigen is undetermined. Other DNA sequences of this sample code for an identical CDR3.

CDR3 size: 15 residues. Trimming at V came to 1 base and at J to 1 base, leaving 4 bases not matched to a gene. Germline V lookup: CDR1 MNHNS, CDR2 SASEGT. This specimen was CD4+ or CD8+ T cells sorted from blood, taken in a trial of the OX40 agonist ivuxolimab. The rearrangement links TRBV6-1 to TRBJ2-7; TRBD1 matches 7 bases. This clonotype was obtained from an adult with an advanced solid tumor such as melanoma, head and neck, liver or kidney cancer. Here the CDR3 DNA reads TGTGCCAGCAGTGAAGGAAGGGGGCCATCCTACGAGCAGTACTTC. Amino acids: CASSEGRGPSYEQYF.